This is a list of T cell receptor beta chains from one sample in a study of T cell repertoires in cytomegalovirus infection. TCRdb reanalysed the reads using MiXCR and keeps one entry per CDR3 protein. Among 200,000 to 250,000 distinct CDR3 sequences listed, roughly 20% were seen once. The sample taken for sequencing was CD8+ T cells from PBMCs. These receptors were taken from a human donor in good health (CMV status not recorded). Some clones in this sample may be carry-over from other donors' samples. Both conserved end residues are trimmed from each CDR3.

j_call v_call cdr3_aa
TRBJ2-7 TRBV12-3/TRBV12-4 ASSFWPTSSYEQY
TRBJ1-1 TRBV19 ASSQGVPEAF
TRBJ1-3 TRBV29-1 SVERQGAGNTIY
TRBJ2-7 TRBV12-3/TRBV12-4 ASSLSLGQGVYEQY
TRBJ2-1 TRBV6-4 ASSHDYSGNEQF
TRBJ1-1 TRBV6-5 ASSYSKGAGTEAF
TRBJ2-2 TRBV7-6 ASSLALSTEGTGELF
TRBJ2-2 TRBV11-2 ASSLVYRPGELF
TRBJ1-6 TRBV10-3 AISESPMGSPLH
TRBJ2-2 TRBV13 ASSLSYTGELF
TRBJ1-1 TRBV7-9 ASSLPGSLIEAF
TRBJ1-1 TRBV2 ATCQQGMNTEAF
TRBJ1-2 TRBV7-6 ASSPPESLVYGYT
TRBJ2-1 TRBV7-9 ASSPAGGSYNEQF
TRBJ2-1 TRBV28 ASSLSGDPYNEQF
TRBJ2-1 TRBV6-2/TRBV6-3 ASSSVLWEQF
TRBJ2-1 TRBV6-1 ASSEGGKRGDEQF
TRBJ1-2 TRBV5-4 ASSLNRGAYGYT
TRBJ2-6 TRBV29-1 SVDTRDSGANVLT
TRBJ1-1 TRBV12-3/TRBV12-4 ASSPIPFRAF
TRBJ2-1 TRBV27 ASSPQGEGVYNEQF
TRBJ2-7 TRBV7-9 ASSSTSGGTYEQY
TRBJ1-1 TRBV27 ASREGGSPRAF
TRBJ1-1 TRBV3-1 ASSRDPGGLEAF
TRBJ2-1 TRBV7-9 ASSLPGQGIDEQF
TRBJ2-1 TRBV12-3/TRBV12-4 ASSLLAGGTNEQF
TRBJ1-6 TRBV28 ASSSSREISSPLH
TRBJ2-7 TRBV23-1 ASSPYFYEQY
TRBJ1-2 TRBV24-1 ATAPSTGALYGYT
TRBJ1-2 TRBV24-1 ATSDRFAGGYT
TRBJ2-1 TRBV11-3 ASSLENYNEQF
TRBJ1-2 TRBV29-1 SVVGGIYGYT